This TCR beta chain was documented in a study of blood T cell repertoires in COVID-19. Looking at the study overall: Samples of COVID-19 (acute and convalescent) were obtained from the United States, Italy and Spain.

Authors' methods: Nucleated cell number was recorded as an estimate derived from reference gene primer amplification. Profiling relied on immunoSEQ multiplex PCR, and the TCRdb table lists in-frame clones only, not all of them. V and J calls and clone size are copied from that table; D and trimming were computed from the DNA. The sample has 45,000 to 65,000 clones, 85% to 90% seen once. The sequence was collected from an elderly man with active or convalescent COVID-19. The specimen sequenced was peripheral blood.

CDR3 sequence reads: CASSRGDTEDNSPLHF. In DNA, the CDR3 is TGCGCCAGCAGCCGTGGGGACACAGAGGATAATTCACCCCTCCACTTT. V and J are TRBV4-3 and TRBJ1-6; D is perhaps TRBD1 (6 bases). V was clipped by 4 bases and J by 5 bases, with 15 bases between them. This CDR3 has 16 residues. The germline CDR1 and CDR2 sequences are LGHNA and YSLEER.